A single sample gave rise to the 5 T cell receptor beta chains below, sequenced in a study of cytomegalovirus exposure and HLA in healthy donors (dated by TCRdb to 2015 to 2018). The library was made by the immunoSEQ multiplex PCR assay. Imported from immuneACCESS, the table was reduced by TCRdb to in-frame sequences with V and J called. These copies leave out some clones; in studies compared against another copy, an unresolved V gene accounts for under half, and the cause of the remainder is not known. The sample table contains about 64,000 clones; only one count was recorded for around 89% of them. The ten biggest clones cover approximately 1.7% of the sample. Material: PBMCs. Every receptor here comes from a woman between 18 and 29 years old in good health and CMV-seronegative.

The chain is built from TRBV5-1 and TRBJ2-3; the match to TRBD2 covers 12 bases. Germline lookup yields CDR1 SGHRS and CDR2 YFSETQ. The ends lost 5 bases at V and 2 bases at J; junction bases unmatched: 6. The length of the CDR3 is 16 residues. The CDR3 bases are TGCGCCAGCAGTCAAGGACTAGCGGGGATCACAGATACGCAGTATTTT. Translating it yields CASSQGLAGITDTQYF. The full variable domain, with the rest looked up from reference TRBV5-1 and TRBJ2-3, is KAGVTQTPRYLIKTRGQQVTLSCSPISGHRSVSWYQQTPGQGLQFLFEYFSETQRNKGNFPGRFSGRQFSNSRSEMNVSTLELGDSALYLCASSQGLAGITDTQYFGPGTRLTVL.

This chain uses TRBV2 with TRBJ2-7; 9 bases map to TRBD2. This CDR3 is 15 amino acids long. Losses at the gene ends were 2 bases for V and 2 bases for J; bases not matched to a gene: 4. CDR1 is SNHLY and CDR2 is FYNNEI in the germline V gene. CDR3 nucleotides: TGTGCCAGCAGTGAATTGCGGGGGGGGGCCTACGAGCAGTACTTC. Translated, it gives CASSELRGGAYEQYF.

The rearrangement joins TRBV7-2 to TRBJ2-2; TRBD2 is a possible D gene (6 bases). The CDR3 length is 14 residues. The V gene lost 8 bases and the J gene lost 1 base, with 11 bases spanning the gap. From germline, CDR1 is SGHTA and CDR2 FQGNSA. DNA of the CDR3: TGTGCCAGCTGCCACGGGGGGAACACCGGGGAGCTGTTTTTT. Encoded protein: CASCHGGNTGELFF.

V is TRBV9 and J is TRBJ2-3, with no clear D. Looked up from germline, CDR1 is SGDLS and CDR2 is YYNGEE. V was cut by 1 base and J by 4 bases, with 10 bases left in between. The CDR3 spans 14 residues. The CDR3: CASSVIPIPDTQYF. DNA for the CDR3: TGTGCCAGCAGCGTAATCCCTATCCCAGATACGCAGTATTTT.

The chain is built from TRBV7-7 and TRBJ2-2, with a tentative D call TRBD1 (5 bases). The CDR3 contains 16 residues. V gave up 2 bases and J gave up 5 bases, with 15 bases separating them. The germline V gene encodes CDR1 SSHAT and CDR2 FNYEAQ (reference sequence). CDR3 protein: CASSLQPVGQTGELFF. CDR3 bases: TGTGCCAGCAGCTTACAGCCTGTAGGACAAACCGGGGAGCTGTTTTTT.